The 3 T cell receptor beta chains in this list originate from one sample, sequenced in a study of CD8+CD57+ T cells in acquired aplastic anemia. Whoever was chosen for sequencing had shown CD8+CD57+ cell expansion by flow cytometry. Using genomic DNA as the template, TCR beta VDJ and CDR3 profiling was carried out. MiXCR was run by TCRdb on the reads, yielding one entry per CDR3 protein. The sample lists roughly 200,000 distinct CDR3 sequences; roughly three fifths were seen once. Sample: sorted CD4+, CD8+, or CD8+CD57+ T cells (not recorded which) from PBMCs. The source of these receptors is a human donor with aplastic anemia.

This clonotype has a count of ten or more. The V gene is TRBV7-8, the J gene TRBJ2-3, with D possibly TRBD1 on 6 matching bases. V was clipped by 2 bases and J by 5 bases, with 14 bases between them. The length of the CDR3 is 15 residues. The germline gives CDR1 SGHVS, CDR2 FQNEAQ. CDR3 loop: CASSLLRGFRDTQYF. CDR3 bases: TGTGCCAGCAGCTTACTCAGGGGATTCAGAGATACGCAGTATTTT.

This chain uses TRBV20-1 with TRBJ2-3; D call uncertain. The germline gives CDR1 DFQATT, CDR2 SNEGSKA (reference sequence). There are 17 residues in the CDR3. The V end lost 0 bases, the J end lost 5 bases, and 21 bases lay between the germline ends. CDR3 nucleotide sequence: TGCAGTGCTAGAGATCTTCGAGCGAGCCACTTCGGAGATACGCAGTATTTT. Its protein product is CSARDLRASHFGDTQYF.

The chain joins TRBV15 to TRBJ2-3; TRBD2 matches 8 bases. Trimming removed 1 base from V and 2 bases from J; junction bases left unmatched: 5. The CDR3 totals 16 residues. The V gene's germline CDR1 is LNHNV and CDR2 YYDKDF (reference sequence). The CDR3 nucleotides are TGTGCCACCAGCAGAGGACTAGCGCAACTCACAGATACGCAGTATTTT. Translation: CATSRGLAQLTDTQYF.